This T cell receptor beta chain originates from a study of control samples from healthy donors and cancer patients. This clone occurred once. V was pared by 4 bases and J by 6 bases, with 10 bases between. This CDR3 has 12 residues. Germline V CDR1 and CDR2: SEHNR, FQNEAQ (reference sequence). Only in-frame clones appear in the TCRdb table, and some are missing; sequencing was by immunoSEQ multiplex PCR. The data contain 75,000 to 80,000 clones, around 86% of them singletons. V gene TRBV7-9 combines with J gene TRBJ2-7; either TRBD1 or TRBD2 may supply D (5 bases each). The sequence was obtained from a woman in her forties or fifties with colorectal cancer. The sequencing sample was made of PBMCs. The CDR3 here is CASSWWGTEQYV. CDR3 DNA: TGTGCCAGCAGCTGGTGGGGGACCGAGCAGTACGTC.